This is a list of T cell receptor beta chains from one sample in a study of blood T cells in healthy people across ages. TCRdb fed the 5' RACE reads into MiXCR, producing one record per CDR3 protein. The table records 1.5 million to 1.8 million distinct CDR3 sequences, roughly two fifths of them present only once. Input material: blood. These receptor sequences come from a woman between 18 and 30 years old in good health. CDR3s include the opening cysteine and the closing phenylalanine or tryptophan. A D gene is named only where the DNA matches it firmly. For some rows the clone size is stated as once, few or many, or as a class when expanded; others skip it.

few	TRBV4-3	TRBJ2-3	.	CASSQRRIETDTQYF	TGCGCCAGCAGCCAAAGACGGATCGAGACAGATACGCAGTATTTT
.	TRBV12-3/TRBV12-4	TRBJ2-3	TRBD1	CASSLRTGATDTQYF	TGTGCCAGCAGTTTAAGGACAGGGGCCACAGATACGCAGTATTTT
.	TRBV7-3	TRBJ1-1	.	CASKAQVNTEAFF	TGTGCCAGCAAGGCACAGGTGAACACTGAAGCTTTCTTT
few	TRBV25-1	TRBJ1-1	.	CASSDSYTEAFF	TGTGCCAGCAGTGATTCGTACACTGAAGCTTTCTTT
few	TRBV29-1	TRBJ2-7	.	CSAGGGLYEQYF	TGCAGCGCTGGGGGGGGGCTGTACGAGCAGTACTTC
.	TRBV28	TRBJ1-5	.	CASSLLDSLYSNQPQHF	TGTGCCAGCAGTTTATTGGACAGCTTGTATAGCAATCAGCCCCAGCATTTT
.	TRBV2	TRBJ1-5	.	CASSALNRGNQPQHF	TGTGCCAGCAGTGCATTAAACAGAGGCAATCAGCCCCAGCATTTT
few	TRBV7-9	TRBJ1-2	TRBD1	CASSPTGAAYGYTF	TGTGCCAGCAGCCCTACAGGGGCCGCCTATGGCTACACCTTC
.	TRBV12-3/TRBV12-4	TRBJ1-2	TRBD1	CASSLAKGRGPYGYTF	TGTGCCAGCAGTTTAGCGAAGGGGAGGGGGCCGTATGGCTACACCTTC
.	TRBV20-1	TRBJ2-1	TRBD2	CSASVAGLAGGEHNEQFF	TGCAGTGCTTCAGTAGCAGGACTAGCGGGGGGGGAACACAATGAGCAGTTCTTC
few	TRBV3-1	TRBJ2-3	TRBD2	CASIRELAGATDTQYF	TGTGCCAGTATCAGGGAACTAGCGGGGGCAACAGATACGCAGTATTTT
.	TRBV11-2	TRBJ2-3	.	CAMGKGRVTDTQYF	TGTGCCATGGGAAAAGGTCGGGTGACAGATACGCAGTATTTT
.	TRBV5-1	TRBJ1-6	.	CASSPLVSGPSNSYNSPLHF	TGCGCCAGCAGCCCCCTTGTGTCGGGGCCAAGTAACTCCTATAATTCACCCCTCCACTTT
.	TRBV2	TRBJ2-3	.	CASSERMPDTQYF	TGTGCCAGCAGTGAGAGAATGCCAGATACGCAGTATTTT
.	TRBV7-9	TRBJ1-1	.	CASSLNAIATEAFF	TGTGCCAGCAGCTTGAACGCAATAGCCACTGAAGCTTTCTTT
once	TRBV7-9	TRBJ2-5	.	CASSLGFAIGGEQYF	TGTGCCAGCAGCTTAGGATTCGCAATCGGTGGTGAGCAGTACTTC